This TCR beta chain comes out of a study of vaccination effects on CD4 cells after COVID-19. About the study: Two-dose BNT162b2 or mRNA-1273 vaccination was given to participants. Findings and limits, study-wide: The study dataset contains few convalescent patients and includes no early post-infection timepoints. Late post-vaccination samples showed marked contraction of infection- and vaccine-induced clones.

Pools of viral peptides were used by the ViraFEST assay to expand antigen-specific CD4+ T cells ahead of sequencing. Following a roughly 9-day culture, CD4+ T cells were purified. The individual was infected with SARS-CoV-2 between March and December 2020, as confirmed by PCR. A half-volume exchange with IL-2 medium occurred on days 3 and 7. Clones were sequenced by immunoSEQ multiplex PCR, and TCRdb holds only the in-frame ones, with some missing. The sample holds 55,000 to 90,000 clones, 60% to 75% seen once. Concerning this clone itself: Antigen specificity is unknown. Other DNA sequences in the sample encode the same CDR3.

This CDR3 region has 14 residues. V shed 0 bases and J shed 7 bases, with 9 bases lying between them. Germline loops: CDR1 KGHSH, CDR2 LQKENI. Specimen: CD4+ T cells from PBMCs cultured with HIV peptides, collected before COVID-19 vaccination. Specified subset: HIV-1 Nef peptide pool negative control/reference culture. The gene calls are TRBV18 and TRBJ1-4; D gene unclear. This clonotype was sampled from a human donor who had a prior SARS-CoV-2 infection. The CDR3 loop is CASSPPSRAEKLFF. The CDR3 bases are TGTGCCAGCTCACCACCGAGTCGGGCTGAAAAACTGTTTTTT.